Listed below are T cell receptor beta chains from one sample, sequenced in a study of T cells after yellow fever vaccination. TCRdb itself ran the 5' RACE reads through MiXCR, one entry per CDR3 protein. The sample lists under 550,000 distinct CDR3 sequences, roughly 22% occurring once. Sample: PBMCs, taken roughly 23 days after the first yellow fever vaccination. The receptors stem from a man aged 18-30 years who received the YFV17D yellow fever vaccine. Each CDR3 is given with its conserved first and last residue. D genes are given only for firm matches. Expanded clones are given a class, and other clones once, few, many or no size at all.

V gene: TRBV4-3
J gene: TRBJ2-5
D gene: TRBD1
clone size: few
CDR3 protein: CASSQDRGRETQYF
CDR3 DNA: TGCGCCAGCAGCCAAGACAGGGGGCGAGAGACCCAGTACTTC

V gene: TRBV12-3/TRBV12-4
J gene: TRBJ1-6
D gene: TRBD1
clone size: many
CDR3 protein: CASRTGGYSPLHF
CDR3 DNA: TGTGCCAGCAGGACAGGGGGTTATTCACCCCTCCACTTT

V gene: TRBV6-1
J gene: TRBJ2-7
D gene: -
clone size: -
CDR3 protein: CASSEALRGGPSEQYF
CDR3 DNA: TGTGCCAGCAGTGAAGCGCTTCGAGGGGGGCCGAGCGAGCAGTACTTC

V gene: TRBV12-3/TRBV12-4
J gene: TRBJ1-1
D gene: -
clone size: -
CDR3 protein: CASSPGGGVNTEAFF
CDR3 DNA: TGTGCCAGCAGTCCCGGAGGGGGGGTGAACACTGAAGCTTTCTTT

V gene: TRBV15
J gene: TRBJ1-5
D gene: TRBD1
clone size: few
CDR3 protein: CATSGGMDRINQPQHF
CDR3 DNA: TGTGCCACCAGCGGCGGGATGGACAGGATCAATCAGCCCCAGCATTTT

V gene: TRBV27
J gene: TRBJ1-2
D gene: TRBD1
clone size: -
CDR3 protein: CASSCQSPHISDREYGYTF
CDR3 DNA: TGTGCCAGCAGTTGTCAGTCCCCACACATCTCGGACAGGGAGTATGGCTACACCTTC

V gene: TRBV30
J gene: TRBJ1-3
D gene: -
clone size: -
CDR3 protein: CAWSISYSGNTIYF
CDR3 DNA: TGTGCCTGGAGTATCAGTTACTCTGGAAACACCATATATTTT

V gene: TRBV6-2/TRBV6-3
J gene: TRBJ1-2
D gene: -
clone size: -
CDR3 protein: CASTDPTWDGYTF
CDR3 DNA: TGTGCCAGCACGGACCCAACGTGGGATGGCTACACCTTC

V gene: TRBV7-2
J gene: TRBJ2-7
D gene: TRBD2
clone size: -
CDR3 protein: CASSGGLAGPGRQYF
CDR3 DNA: TGTGCCAGCAGCGGGGGACTAGCGGGCCCTGGGAGGCAGTACTTC

V gene: TRBV9
J gene: TRBJ2-1
D gene: -
clone size: -
CDR3 protein: CASSPNPRGLYEQFF
CDR3 DNA: TGTGCCAGCAGCCCAAATCCCCGTGGCCTTTATGAGCAGTTCTTC

V gene: TRBV5-1
J gene: TRBJ1-5
D gene: -
clone size: -
CDR3 protein: CASTSEDQPQHF
CDR3 DNA: TGCGCCAGCACGTCGGAGGACCAGCCCCAGCATTTT

V gene: TRBV5-1
J gene: TRBJ2-2
D gene: -
clone size: -
CDR3 protein: CASSSAGALTGELFF
CDR3 DNA: TGCGCCAGCAGCTCGGCAGGGGCACTTACCGGGGAGCTGTTTTTT

V gene: TRBV5-1
J gene: TRBJ2-1
D gene: TRBD1
clone size: -
CDR3 protein: CASSLGAGQVIDEQFF
CDR3 DNA: TGCGCCAGCAGCTTGGGGGCAGGACAGGTGATTGATGAGCAGTTCTTC

V gene: TRBV6-5
J gene: TRBJ2-7
D gene: -
clone size: few
CDR3 protein: CASSLSSSLPSSYEQYF
CDR3 DNA: TGTGCCAGCAGTTTATCCTCCAGTTTGCCTAGCTCCTACGAGCAGTACTTC

V gene: TRBV5-1
J gene: TRBJ2-2
D gene: -
clone size: -
CDR3 protein: CASSLSANTGELFF
CDR3 DNA: TGCGCCAGCAGCTTGTCTGCGAACACCGGGGAGCTGTTTTTT

V gene: TRBV7-9
J gene: TRBJ1-1
D gene: -
clone size: -
CDR3 protein: CASSFPGRTEAFF
CDR3 DNA: TGTGCCAGCAGCTTCCCCGGGAGGACTGAAGCTTTCTTT

V gene: TRBV12-3/TRBV12-4
J gene: TRBJ1-2
D gene: -
clone size: few
CDR3 protein: CASSPTLGRGEFGYTF
CDR3 DNA: TGTGCCAGCAGTCCAACGCTAGGCAGGGGAGAGTTTGGCTACACCTTC

V gene: TRBV5-1
J gene: TRBJ2-3
D gene: TRBD2
clone size: -
CDR3 protein: CASSWAPGGAGSLGTDTQYF
CDR3 DNA: TGCGCCAGCAGCTGGGCCCCCGGGGGGGCCGGGTCTCTTGGCACAGATACGCAGTATTTT

V gene: TRBV7-2
J gene: TRBJ2-5
D gene: TRBD1
clone size: once
CDR3 protein: CASSVDRKETQYF
CDR3 DNA: TGTGCCAGCAGTGTGGACAGGAAAGAGACCCAGTACTTC

V gene: TRBV12-3/TRBV12-4
J gene: TRBJ2-3
D gene: -
clone size: few
CDR3 protein: CASSSPPLEWDTQYF
CDR3 DNA: TGTGCCAGCAGTTCACCCCCACTAGAGTGGGATACGCAGTATTTT

V gene: TRBV12-3/TRBV12-4
J gene: TRBJ1-1
D gene: TRBD1
clone size: few
CDR3 protein: CASSPLTGPNTEAFF
CDR3 DNA: TGTGCCAGCAGCCCCCTGACAGGGCCGAACACTGAAGCTTTCTTT

V gene: TRBV20-1
J gene: TRBJ2-3
D gene: TRBD2
clone size: -
CDR3 protein: CSATTSGGSYTQYF
CDR3 DNA: TGCAGTGCGACAACTAGCGGGGGGTCCTATACGCAGTATTTT

V gene: TRBV7-2
J gene: TRBJ2-1
D gene: -
clone size: few
CDR3 protein: CASRLGGLDNEQFF
CDR3 DNA: TGTGCCAGCAGACTCGGGGGATTGGACAATGAGCAGTTCTTC

V gene: TRBV12-3/TRBV12-4
J gene: TRBJ2-3
D gene: -
clone size: few
CDR3 protein: CASSLTGGADTQYF
CDR3 DNA: TGTGCCAGCAGTTTGACGGGTGGGGCAGATACGCAGTATTTT

V gene: TRBV2
J gene: TRBJ1-5
D gene: -
clone size: -
CDR3 protein: CASSDNWGGQPQHF
CDR3 DNA: TGTGCCAGCAGTGATAATTGGGGCGGACAGCCCCAGCATTTT

V gene: TRBV20-1
J gene: TRBJ2-5
D gene: TRBD2
clone size: -
CDR3 protein: CSGIDGLAGGPSETQYF
CDR3 DNA: TGCAGCGGCATCGACGGACTAGCGGGGGGGCCCTCAGAGACCCAGTACTTC

V gene: TRBV7-9
J gene: TRBJ2-5
D gene: -
clone size: -
CDR3 protein: CASSQRHSGPFQTQYF
CDR3 DNA: TGTGCCAGCAGCCAAAGGCATAGTGGCCCGTTCCAGACCCAGTACTTC

V gene: TRBV7-2
J gene: TRBJ2-1
D gene: -
clone size: -
CDR3 protein: CASSRGDYNEQFF
CDR3 DNA: TGTGCCAGCAGCCGTGGGGACTACAATGAGCAGTTCTTC

V gene: TRBV7-3
J gene: TRBJ2-1
D gene: -
clone size: few
CDR3 protein: CASSLSSGPYNEQFF
CDR3 DNA: TGTGCCAGCAGCTTAAGCAGCGGTCCCTACAATGAGCAGTTCTTC

V gene: TRBV10-2
J gene: TRBJ2-7
D gene: -
clone size: -
CDR3 protein: CASSGLPLYSYEQYF
CDR3 DNA: TGCGCCAGCAGTGGACTCCCACTTTACTCCTACGAGCAGTACTTC

V gene: TRBV11-2
J gene: TRBJ1-3
D gene: TRBD1
clone size: -
CDR3 protein: CASRRVGTGAPYSGNTIYF
CDR3 DNA: TGTGCCAGCAGACGAGTTGGGACAGGGGCCCCTTACTCTGGAAACACCATATATTTT

V gene: TRBV20-1
J gene: TRBJ1-6
D gene: TRBD1
clone size: -
CDR3 protein: CSAKSGTGVGPLHF
CDR3 DNA: TGCAGTGCAAAAAGCGGGACAGGGGTAGGACCCCTCCACTTT

V gene: TRBV6-1
J gene: TRBJ1-6
D gene: -
clone size: -
CDR3 protein: CASSEWDTSYNSPLHF
CDR3 DNA: TGTGCCAGCAGTGAGTGGGACACCTCCTATAATTCACCCCTCCACTTT

V gene: TRBV4-3
J gene: TRBJ2-3
D gene: TRBD2
clone size: -
CDR3 protein: CASSQSLAGSPSTDTQYF
CDR3 DNA: TGCGCCAGCAGCCAAAGTCTAGCGGGGTCCCCTAGCACAGATACGCAGTATTTT

V gene: TRBV5-6
J gene: TRBJ2-7
D gene: TRBD1
clone size: -
CDR3 protein: CASSPTGGNYEQYF
CDR3 DNA: TGTGCCAGCAGCCCGACAGGGGGGAACTACGAGCAGTACTTC

V gene: TRBV5-1
J gene: TRBJ2-1
D gene: TRBD1
clone size: -
CDR3 protein: CASSTWDRGDNDNEQFF
CDR3 DNA: TGCGCCAGCAGCACCTGGGACAGGGGGGATAACGACAATGAGCAGTTCTTC

V gene: TRBV14
J gene: TRBJ1-1
D gene: TRBD1
clone size: many
CDR3 protein: CASSQQGALGTEAFF
CDR3 DNA: TGTGCCAGCAGCCAACAGGGGGCATTGGGAACTGAAGCTTTCTTT

V gene: TRBV29-1
J gene: TRBJ2-1
D gene: TRBD1
clone size: -
CDR3 protein: CSVVRDRVNEEFF
CDR3 DNA: TGCAGCGTCGTCCGGGACAGGGTCAATGAGGAGTTCTTC

V gene: TRBV7-2
J gene: TRBJ2-7
D gene: -
clone size: few
CDR3 protein: CASSLPTDSYEQYF
CDR3 DNA: TGTGCCAGCAGCTTGCCTACAGATTCCTACGAGCAGTACTTC

V gene: TRBV4-1
J gene: TRBJ2-7
D gene: TRBD1
clone size: many
CDR3 protein: CASSPTGNYEQYF
CDR3 DNA: TGCGCCAGCAGCCCGACAGGGAACTACGAGCAGTACTTC

V gene: TRBV28
J gene: TRBJ1-4
D gene: TRBD1
clone size: -
CDR3 protein: CASSPGGGTGAEKLFF
CDR3 DNA: TGTGCCAGCAGCCCAGGGGGCGGGACAGGGGCTGAAAAACTGTTTTTT

V gene: TRBV7-6
J gene: TRBJ2-7
D gene: TRBD1
clone size: -
CDR3 protein: CASSDTGVYEQYF
CDR3 DNA: TGTGCCAGCAGCGATACAGGGGTCTACGAGCAGTACTTC

V gene: TRBV7-2
J gene: TRBJ2-3
D gene: -
clone size: -
CDR3 protein: CASSLVEWDTQYF
CDR3 DNA: TGTGCCAGCAGCTTAGTGGAGTGGGATACGCAGTATTTT

V gene: TRBV7-2
J gene: TRBJ2-3
D gene: -
clone size: -
CDR3 protein: CASRNRVTDTQYF
CDR3 DNA: TGTGCCAGCAGAAACAGGGTCACAGATACGCAGTATTTT

V gene: TRBV9
J gene: TRBJ1-6
D gene: -
clone size: few
CDR3 protein: CASSSEGFRTPLHF
CDR3 DNA: TGTGCCAGCAGTTCCGAGGGGTTTAGGACACCCCTCCACTTT

V gene: TRBV12-5
J gene: TRBJ2-7
D gene: -
clone size: few
CDR3 protein: CASGFILSQHPAYEQYF
CDR3 DNA: TGTGCTAGTGGTTTTATCCTTAGTCAACATCCGGCGTACGAGCAGTACTTC

V gene: TRBV3-1
J gene: TRBJ2-1
D gene: TRBD2
clone size: -
CDR3 protein: CASSLGLAGRYNEQFF
CDR3 DNA: TGTGCCAGCAGCCTCGGACTAGCGGGGCGCTACAATGAGCAGTTCTTC

V gene: TRBV6-2/TRBV6-3
J gene: TRBJ1-5
D gene: -
clone size: -
CDR3 protein: CASSYSLTGFSNQPQHF
CDR3 DNA: TGTGCCAGCAGTTACTCGTTGACAGGCTTTAGCAATCAGCCCCAGCATTTT

V gene: TRBV5-8
J gene: TRBJ2-2
D gene: -
clone size: few
CDR3 protein: CASSFGGLAGELFF
CDR3 DNA: TGTGCCAGCAGCTTTGGGGGGCTGGCCGGGGAGCTGTTTTTT

V gene: TRBV9
J gene: TRBJ1-2
D gene: -
clone size: few
CDR3 protein: CASSVMGFYTF
CDR3 DNA: TGTGCCAGCAGCGTAATGGGATTCTACACCTTC

V gene: TRBV5-1
J gene: TRBJ2-1
D gene: -
clone size: -
CDR3 protein: CASSLEPNQNEQFF
CDR3 DNA: TGCGCCAGCAGCTTGGAACCTAACCAGAATGAGCAGTTCTTC

V gene: TRBV6-5
J gene: TRBJ1-2
D gene: TRBD1
clone size: -
CDR3 protein: CASSYSGTGNVYGYTF
CDR3 DNA: TGTGCCAGCAGTTACTCCGGGACAGGGAACGTTTATGGCTACACCTTC

V gene: TRBV5-6
J gene: TRBJ2-2
D gene: -
clone size: few
CDR3 protein: CASSLGPVDTNTGELFF
CDR3 DNA: TGTGCCAGCAGCTTGGGCCCTGTGGACACGAACACCGGGGAGCTGTTTTTT

V gene: TRBV10-3
J gene: TRBJ1-1
D gene: -
clone size: few
CDR3 protein: CAISQGRDTEAFF
CDR3 DNA: TGTGCCATCAGTCAGGGGAGGGACACTGAAGCTTTCTTT